The TCR beta chain described here comes from a study of T cell responses to AZD1222 COVID-19 vaccine. Findings and caveats of the study: Only 5 or 6 individuals given AZD1222 were seropositive at baseline. Spike-wide coverage was observed for vaccine-associated CD4 TCRs, with dominant responses at 160-218 and 743-854. Clonal diversity may have been underestimated, and the donors were mostly white British, with more females than males.

TCRdb's copy holds only in-frame clones and misses some; the assay was immunoSEQ multiplex PCR. The sample holds 110,000 or so clones, around 89% seen once. Looked up from germline, CDR1 is SEHNR and CDR2 is FQNEAQ (reference sequence). The V end lost 6 bases, the J end lost 0 bases, and 9 bases lay between the germline ends. The CDR3 has 14 residues. Regarding this clone: Antigen specificity is unknown. Other DNA sequences of this sample code for an identical CDR3.

The sample here was peripheral blood, taken 28 days after the second AZD1222 dose. V usage is TRBV7-9 and J usage is TRBJ1-3, with a tentative D call TRBD1 (5 bases). This receptor was taken from an adult who received the AZD1222 COVID-19 vaccine. The CDR3 reads CASSPGSSGNTIYF. The DNA for the CDR3 is TGTGCCAGCAGTCCAGGGAGCTCTGGAAACACCATATATTTT.